These 11 T cell receptor beta chains were all obtained from the same sample, sequenced in a study of cytomegalovirus exposure and HLA in healthy donors. PCR was performed using 60 Vbeta and 13 Jbeta primers. Using immunoSEQ multiplex PCR, the repertoire was profiled, and TCRdb retains in-frame clones only, with some absent. The sample lists approximately 100,000 clones; 75% were seen once. Sequencing was done on a sample of PBMCs. The receptors were sampled from a woman younger than 30 in good health and CMV-seropositive.

The chain has TRBV6-4 and TRBJ2-6; 7 nucleotides match TRBD1. The V and J ends lost 2 bases and 4 bases, in that order; junction bases with no gene match: 2. CDR1 is MRHNA, CDR2 SNTAGT, per germline. The CDR3 is 15 amino acids. CDR3 loop: CASSDQGQGANVLTF. CDR3 DNA: TGTGCCAGCAGTGACCAGGGACAGGGGGCCAACGTCCTGACTTTC.

This clone was recorded a few times. This rearrangement joins TRBV9 to TRBJ2-7; 14 nucleotides agree with TRBD2. Germline CDR1 is SGDLS and CDR2 is YYNGEE. The CDR3 sequence is 16 residues long. Unmatched junction bases numbered 9, after V lost 4 bases and J lost 6 bases. The CDR3 region is CASSLGGTSGRGEQYF. Written as DNA, the CDR3 is TGTGCCAGCAGCCTCGGCGGGACTAGCGGGAGAGGCGAGCAGTACTTC.

J is TRBJ1-2 and V is TRBV5-6, with 7 bases that match TRBD1. The CDR3 loop spans 13 amino acids. The trim removed 0 bases at V and 5 bases at J, leaving 1 base unmatched. Germline values: CDR1 SGHDT, CDR2 YYEEEE. The CDR3 DNA reads TGTGCCAGCAGCTTGGTACAGGGGTATGGCTACACCTTC. Translation gives CASSLVQGYGYTF.

This chain uses TRBV5-1 with TRBJ1-4; TRBD1 agrees at 8 bases. V was clipped by 5 bases and J by 8 bases; unmatched bases: 11. Germline V lookup: CDR1 SGHRS, CDR2 YFSETQ. This CDR3 comprises 15 residues. This CDR3 reads CASRGPTGDVEKLFF. DNA of the CDR3: TGCGCCAGCAGAGGTCCGACAGGGGACGTAGAAAAACTGTTTTTT. The whole variable domain, filled in from reference TRBV5-1 and TRBJ1-4, reads KAGVTQTPRYLIKTRGQQVTLSCSPISGHRSVSWYQQTPGQGLQFLFEYFSETQRNKGNFPGRFSGRQFSNSRSEMNVSTLELGDSALYLCASRGPTGDVEKLFFGSGTQLSVL.

The chain couples TRBV27 to TRBJ2-7; a possible D gene is TRBD2 (5 bases). The germline V and J ends were trimmed by 4 bases and 6 bases, with 19 bases remaining between them. Germline values: CDR1 MNHEY, CDR2 SMNVEV (reference sequence). The CDR3 has 15 residues. In nucleotides, the CDR3 is TGTGCCAGCAGTTCATTGAAAGGGAAGGGAGCCGAGCAGTACTTC. Its protein product is CASSSLKGKGAEQYF.

The chain links TRBV19 to TRBJ2-2; 8 positions agree with TRBD1. J gave up 2 bases and V 5 bases, and 4 bases lay outside the gene matches. This CDR3 is built from 15 residues. Germline values: CDR1 LNHDA, CDR2 SQIVND (reference sequence). In DNA form, the CDR3 reads TGTGCCAGTAGTTACGACAGGGGAAACACCGGGGAGCTGTTTTTT. Protein product: CASSYDRGNTGELFF.

CDR3 DNA: TGTGCCAGCAGTCTATCCCAGGGCGAGCAGTACTTC. Its protein product is CASSLSQGEQYF. The chain combines TRBV28 with TRBJ2-7; D is perhaps TRBD1 (5 bases). The CDR3 has 12 residues. Germline values: CDR1 MDHEN, CDR2 SYDVKM. Deletions cut 5 bases from V and 6 bases from J, with 11 bases between.

This clone has only a few counts. V usage is TRBV2 and J usage is TRBJ2-3, with D maybe TRBD2 (6 bases). The germline V and J ends were trimmed by 8 bases and 5 bases, with 17 bases remaining between them. This CDR3 is built from 14 residues. Per germline, CDR1 SNHLY and CDR2 FYNNEI. CDR3 sequence reads: CASWGVGFGDTQYF. CDR3 coding DNA: TGTGCCAGCTGGGGGGTGGGGTTTGGAGATACGCAGTATTTT.

This chain joins TRBV19 and TRBJ2-3; 7 nucleotides align to TRBD1. This CDR3 is built from 16 residues. V dropped 4 bases and J dropped 4; count of bases not matched to a gene: 11. Germline V gives CDR1 LNHDA, CDR2 SQIVND (reference sequence). CDR3: CASSTGQNYRSDTQYF. For the CDR3, the DNA is TGTGCCAGTAGTACGGGACAGAACTATAGGTCAGATACGCAGTATTTT.

A few counts support this clone. CDR3 bases: TGCAGCGCCCGGGACACTAACACTGAAGCTTTCTTT. Amino acid sequence: CSARDTNTEAFF. The V gene is TRBV29-1, the J gene TRBJ1-1; weak D call: TRBD1 (6 bases). Trimming took off 7 bases at V and 2 bases at J, with 11 bases between the two ends. CDR1 is SQVTM, CDR2 ANQGSEA, per germline. The CDR3 sequence is 12 residues long. Together with reference TRBV29-1 and TRBJ1-1, the CDR3 gives the full variable domain: SAVISQKPSRDICQRGTSLTIQCQVDSQVTMMFWYRQQPGQSLTLIATANQGSEATYESGFVIDKFPISRPNLTFSTLTVSNMSPEDSSIYLCSARDTNTEAFFGQGTRLTVV.

This clone has more than one count but fewer than ten. The chain employs TRBV19 and TRBJ2-4, with 13 bases matching TRBD2. The CDR3 has 20 residues. V shed 7 bases, J shed 0 bases, and the junction held 15 bases outside the gene matches. The germline V gene has CDR1 LNHDA and CDR2 SQIVND (reference sequence). CDR3 amino acids: CASTQLAGGSLLLAKNIQYF. The CDR3, as DNA: TGTGCCAGTACCCAACTAGCGGGAGGGTCCCTTTTGCTAGCCAAAAACATTCAGTACTTC.